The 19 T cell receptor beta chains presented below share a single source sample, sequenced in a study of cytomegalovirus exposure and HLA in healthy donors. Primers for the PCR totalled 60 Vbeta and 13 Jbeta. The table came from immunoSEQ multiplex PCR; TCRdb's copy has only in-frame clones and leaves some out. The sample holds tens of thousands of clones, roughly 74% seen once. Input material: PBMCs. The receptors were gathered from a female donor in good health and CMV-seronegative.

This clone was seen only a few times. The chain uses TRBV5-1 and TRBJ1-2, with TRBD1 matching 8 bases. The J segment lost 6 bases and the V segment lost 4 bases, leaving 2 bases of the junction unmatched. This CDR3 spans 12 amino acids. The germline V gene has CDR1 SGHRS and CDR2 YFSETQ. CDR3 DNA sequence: TGCGCCAGCAGCCAGGACAGGGATGGCTACACCTTC. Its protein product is CASSQDRDGYTF.

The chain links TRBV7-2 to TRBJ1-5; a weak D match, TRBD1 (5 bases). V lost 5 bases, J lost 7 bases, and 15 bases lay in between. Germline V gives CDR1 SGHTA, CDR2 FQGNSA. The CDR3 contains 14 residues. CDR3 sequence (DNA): TGTGCCAGCAGCCCTACGGGGGTTGGCCAGCCCCAGCATTTT. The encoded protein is CASSPTGVGQPQHF.

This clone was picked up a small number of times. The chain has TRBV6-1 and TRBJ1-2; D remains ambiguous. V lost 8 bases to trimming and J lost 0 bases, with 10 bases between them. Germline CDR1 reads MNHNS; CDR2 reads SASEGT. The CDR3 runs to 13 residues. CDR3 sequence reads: CASEGTTNYGYTF. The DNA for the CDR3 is TGTGCCAGCGAGGGCACGACTAACTATGGCTACACCTTC.

Written as DNA, the CDR3 is TGCGCCAGCAGCCAATACCCGGGACAGGGACTCAATGAGCAGTTCTTC. Amino acids: CASSQYPGQGLNEQFF. The rearrangement joins TRBV5-1 to TRBJ2-1; 9 nucleotides match TRBD1. The CDR3 has 16 amino acids. CDR1 and CDR2 from the germline V gene are SGHRS and YFSETQ. With V trimmed by 4 bases and J by 6 bases, 11 bases remained unmatched. Variable domain in full (rest from reference TRBV5-1 and TRBJ2-1): KAGVTQTPRYLIKTRGQQVTLSCSPISGHRSVSWYQQTPGQGLQFLFEYFSETQRNKGNFPGRFSGRQFSNSRSEMNVSTLELGDSALYLCASSQYPGQGLNEQFFGPGTRLTVL.

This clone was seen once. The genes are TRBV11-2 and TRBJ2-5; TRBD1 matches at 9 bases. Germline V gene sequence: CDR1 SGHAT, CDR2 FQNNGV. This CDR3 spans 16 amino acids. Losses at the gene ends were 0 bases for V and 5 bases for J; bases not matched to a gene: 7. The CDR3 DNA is TGTGCCAGCAGCTTAGATCGTAACAGGGGGCTGGAGACCCAGTACTTC. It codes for CASSLDRNRGLETQYF.

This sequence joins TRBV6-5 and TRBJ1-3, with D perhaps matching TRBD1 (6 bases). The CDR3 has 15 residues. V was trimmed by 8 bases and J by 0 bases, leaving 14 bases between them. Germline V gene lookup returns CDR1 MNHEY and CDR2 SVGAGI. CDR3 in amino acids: CASQGTSLSGNTIYF. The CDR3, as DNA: TGTGCCAGCCAGGGGACCTCACTCTCTGGAAACACCATATATTTT.

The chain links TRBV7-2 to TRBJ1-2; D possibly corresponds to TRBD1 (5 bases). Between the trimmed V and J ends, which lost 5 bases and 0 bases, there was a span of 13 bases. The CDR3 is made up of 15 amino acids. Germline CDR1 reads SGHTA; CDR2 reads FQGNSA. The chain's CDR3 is CASSTNRSPNYGYTF. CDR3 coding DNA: TGTGCCAGCAGCACCAACAGGAGCCCTAACTATGGCTACACCTTC.

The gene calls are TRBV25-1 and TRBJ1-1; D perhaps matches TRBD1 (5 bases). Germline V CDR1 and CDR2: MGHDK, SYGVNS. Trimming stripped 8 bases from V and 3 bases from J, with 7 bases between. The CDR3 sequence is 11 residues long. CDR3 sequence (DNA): TGTGCCAGCCAGGGCCACACTGAAGCTTTCTTT. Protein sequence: CASQGHTEAFF. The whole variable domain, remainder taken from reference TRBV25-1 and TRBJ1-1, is EADIYQTPRYLVIGTGKKITLECSQTMGHDKMYWYQQDPGMELHLIHYSYGVNSTEKGDLSSESTVSRIRTEHFPLTLESARPSHTSQYLCASQGHTEAFFGQGTRLTVV.

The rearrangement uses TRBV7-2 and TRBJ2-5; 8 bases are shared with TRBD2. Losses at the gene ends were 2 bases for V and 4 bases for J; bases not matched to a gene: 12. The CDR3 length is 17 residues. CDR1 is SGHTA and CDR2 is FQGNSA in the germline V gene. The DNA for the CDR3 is TGTGCCAGCAGCTTAAGGTCAACTAGCGGAACTCGAGAGACCCAGTACTTC. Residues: CASSLRSTSGTRETQYF.

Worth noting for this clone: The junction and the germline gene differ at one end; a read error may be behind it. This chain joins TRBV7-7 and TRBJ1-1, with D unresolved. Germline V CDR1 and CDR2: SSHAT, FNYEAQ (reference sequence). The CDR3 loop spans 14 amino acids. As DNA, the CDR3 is TGTGCTAGCAGCTTAAACCCGAGGGACACTGAAGCTTTCTTT. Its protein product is CASSLNPRDTEAFF.

The CDR3 region has the DNA TGTGCCAGCAGCCCCAGCGGGGCCTCCTACGAGCAGTACTTC. Translation: CASSPSGASYEQYF. The chain is built from TRBV4-2 and TRBJ2-7; 7 nucleotides match TRBD2. The V and J ends lost 4 bases and 0 bases, in that order; junction bases with no gene match: 3. CDR3 length equals 14 residues. The germline CDR1 and CDR2 sequences are LGHNA and YNFKEQ.

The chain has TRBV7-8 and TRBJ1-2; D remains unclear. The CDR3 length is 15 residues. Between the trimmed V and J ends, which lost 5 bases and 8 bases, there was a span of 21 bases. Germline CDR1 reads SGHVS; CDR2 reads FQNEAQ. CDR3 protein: CASSPGVGVGGGYTF. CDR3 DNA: TGTGCCAGCAGCCCCGGAGTCGGAGTGGGTGGGGGCTACACCTTC.

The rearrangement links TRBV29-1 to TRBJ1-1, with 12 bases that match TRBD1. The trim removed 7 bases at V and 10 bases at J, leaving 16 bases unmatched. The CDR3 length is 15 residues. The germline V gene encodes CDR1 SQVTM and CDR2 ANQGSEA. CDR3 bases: TGCAGCGCCTTCGGGGACAGGGGGCAAAGGGGTGCAGCTTTCTTT. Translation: CSAFGDRGQRGAAFF.

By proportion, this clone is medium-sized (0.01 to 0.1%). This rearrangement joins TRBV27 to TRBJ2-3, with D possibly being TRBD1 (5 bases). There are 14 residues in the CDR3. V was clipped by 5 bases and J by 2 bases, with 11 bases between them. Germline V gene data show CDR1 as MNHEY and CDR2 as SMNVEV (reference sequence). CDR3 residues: CASSLEGVTDTQYF. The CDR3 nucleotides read TGTGCCAGCAGTCTCGAAGGGGTCACAGATACGCAGTATTTT.

The DNA of the CDR3 is TGTGCCAGCAGTGATCAGGGGGCGCGCGGAAACACCATATATTTT. Translated, it gives CASSDQGARGNTIYF. V gene TRBV2 combines with J gene TRBJ1-3; 8 nucleotides align to TRBD1. With V trimmed by 3 bases and J by 4 bases, 5 bases remained unmatched. This CDR3 spans 15 amino acids. In germline, CDR1 is SNHLY, CDR2 FYNNEI.

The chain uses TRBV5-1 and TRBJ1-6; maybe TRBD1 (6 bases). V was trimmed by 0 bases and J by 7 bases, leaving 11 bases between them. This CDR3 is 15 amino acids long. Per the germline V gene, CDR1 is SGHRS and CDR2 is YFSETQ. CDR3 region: CASSLEGVLNSPLHF. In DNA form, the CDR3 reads TGCGCCAGCAGCTTGGAGGGGGTCTTGAATTCACCCCTCCACTTT. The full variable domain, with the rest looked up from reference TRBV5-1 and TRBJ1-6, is KAGVTQTPRYLIKTRGQQVTLSCSPISGHRSVSWYQQTPGQGLQFLFEYFSETQRNKGNFPGRFSGRQFSNSRSEMNVSTLELGDSALYLCASSLEGVLNSPLHFGNGTRLTVT.

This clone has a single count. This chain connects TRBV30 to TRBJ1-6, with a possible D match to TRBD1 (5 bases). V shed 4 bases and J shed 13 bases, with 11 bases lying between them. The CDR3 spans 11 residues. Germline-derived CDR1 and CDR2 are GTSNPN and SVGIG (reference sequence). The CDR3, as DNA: TGTGCCTGGACGGGGGAGGGGCCCCTCCACTTT. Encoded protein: CAWTGEGPLHF.

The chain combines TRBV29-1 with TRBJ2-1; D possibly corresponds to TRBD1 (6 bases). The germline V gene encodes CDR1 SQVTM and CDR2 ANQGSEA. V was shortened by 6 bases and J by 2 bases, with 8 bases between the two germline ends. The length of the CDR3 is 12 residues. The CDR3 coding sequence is TGCAGCGTCCGGACAGCCTACAATGAGCAGTTCTTC. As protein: CSVRTAYNEQFF.

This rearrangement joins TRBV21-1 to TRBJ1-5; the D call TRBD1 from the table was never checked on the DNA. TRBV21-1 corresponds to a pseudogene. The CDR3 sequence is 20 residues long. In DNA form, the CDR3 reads TGTGCCAGCAGCAAACGGGTACCGGGACAGGACCGAAAAAGCAATCAGCCCCAGCATTTT. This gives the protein CASSKRVPGQDRKSNQPQHF.